The subject of this entry is one T cell receptor (beta chain). What it recognizes is unknown. The assay was immunoSEQ multiplex PCR, and TCRdb's table has in-frame clones only and misses some. The sample lists some 150,000 clones, approximately 92% seen once, with around 3.1% in the top ten. The data originate from a study of T cell responses to AZD1222 COVID-19 vaccine. Study conclusions and caveats: Within unmutated variant regions lay the reported targets of nearly half of spike-specific TCRs. The number of AZD1222 recipients seropositive at baseline was only five or six.

Per the germline V gene, CDR1 is SQVTM and CDR2 is ANQGSEA. Trimming took 4 bases from V and 0 from J; bases not matched to a gene: 6. This CDR3 region has 14 residues. Second-dose timings of about 4 or about 12 weeks were pooled. The sequenced sample was peripheral blood, obtained 28 days after the second AZD1222 dose. The receptor's source is an adult who received the AZD1222 COVID-19 vaccine. The V and J genes are TRBV29-1 and TRBJ2-7; 7 nucleotides line up with TRBD1. CDR3 DNA: TGCAGCGTTGCGCAGGGACAGCTCTCCTACGAGCAGTACTTC. This translates into CSVAQGQLSYEQYF.